This T cell receptor beta chain comes out of a study of post-analysis software for immune sequencing data (dated by TCRdb to 2015 to 2017). For the study in its entirety: Recorded disease courses included relapsing-remitting, secondary progressive and progressive-relapsing multiple sclerosis, with some patients lacking subtype annotation. The patient repertoires were set against eleven to twelve previously published healthy control repertoires from donors whose ages ranged from roughly 6 to 27 years. A subset of samples was prepared in parallel using single-end sample barcoding, then pooled and co-amplified after Illumina adapter ligation. Findings and caveats that apply to the study as a whole: Roughly 5 TRBV segments, including TRBV5-6, TRBV5-1 and TRBV20-1, were significantly more frequent in patients than controls. The multiple sclerosis patient group was slightly younger than the control group. Compared with controls, multiple sclerosis patients had significantly lower normalized Chao1 diversity, a finding suggesting substantial peripheral T-cell clonal expansion. Strong co-clustering of samples prepared in the same batch was shown by direct clustering with F measure, prompting a batch-effect correction.

To demonstrate the VDJtools post-analysis software, the study profiled TCR beta repertoires from the peripheral blood of around 13 young patients with multiple sclerosis. The patients with multiple sclerosis were children and adolescents between roughly 6 and 17 years of age. This clonotype has a count of ten or more. Its antigen target is currently unknown. No qualities accompany the bases; no much larger clone lies one base away. Libraries came from PCR. Data came from an Illumina HiSeq 2500. To reduce PCR and sequencing biases, unique molecular identifiers were built into the TCR beta cDNA libraries. Every 1 to 10 million input T cells yielded about 500,000 cDNA molecules, meaning each molecule approximated one T cell. Patient libraries were prepared and sequenced with the same protocol used for the earlier healthy control dataset. Within a given batch, samples were prepared together, multiplexed and sequenced on the same HiSeq lane. In the authors' own workflow: Raw barcoded reads were processed with MIGEC, discarding single-read molecular identifier groups before consensus assembly and CDR3 extraction. VDJtools was used for post-analysis of the clonotype tables, and diversity was normalized by down-sampling every dataset to the size of the smallest sample. Repertoire overlap clustering matched CDR3 amino acid but not nucleotide sequences to correct batch-related cross-sample contamination. TCRdb reprocessed the public reads (quality trimming at Q25 with fastp, clone calling with MiXCR) and kept in-frame beta chains. Rows matching on CDR3 protein sequence are summarized as one entry with the most common DNA and genes. What appears here as the V and J calls and clone size reflects TCRdb's work, not the paper's. Recorded for this sample are fewer than 550,000 distinct CDR3 sequences; under 40% of them occurred a single time. The ten most abundant clones make up roughly 6% of the sample.

The germline V gene (reference sequence) gives CDR1 as SEHNR and CDR2 as FQNEAQ. V loses 1 base of germline sequence and J loses 5 bases, and the interval between the two ends is 3 bases. The CDR3 runs 11 amino acids, cysteine and phenylalanine included. CDR3 DNA is the only sequence kept; it has 33 bases, read in frame from the first base. The sample taken for sequencing was blood. The TCR originated in a girl between 2 and 17 years old with multiple sclerosis. Recombination connected TRBV7-9 to TRBJ2-7; confidence is insufficient to name the D gene. The DNA sequence is TGTGCCAGCAGCTTAGATCACGAGCAGTACTTC. Translated, this gives CASSLDHEQYF.